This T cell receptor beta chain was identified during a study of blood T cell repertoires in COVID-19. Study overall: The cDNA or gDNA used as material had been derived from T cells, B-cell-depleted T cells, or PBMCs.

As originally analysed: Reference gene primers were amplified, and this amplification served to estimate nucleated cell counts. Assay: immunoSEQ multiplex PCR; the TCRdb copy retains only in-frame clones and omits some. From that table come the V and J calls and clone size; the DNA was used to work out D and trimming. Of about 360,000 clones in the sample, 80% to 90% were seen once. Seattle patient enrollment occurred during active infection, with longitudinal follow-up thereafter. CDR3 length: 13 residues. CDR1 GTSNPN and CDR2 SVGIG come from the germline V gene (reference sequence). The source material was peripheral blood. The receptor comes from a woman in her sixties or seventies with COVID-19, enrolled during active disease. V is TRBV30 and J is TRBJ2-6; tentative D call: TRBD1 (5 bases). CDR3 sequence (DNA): TGTGCTCAGGGTGTGGCTGGGGCCAACGTCCTGACTTTC. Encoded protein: CAQGVAGANVLTF.